These 9 T cell receptor beta chains share one sample of origin, sequenced in a study of PD-L1 blockade in urothelial cancer. Sequencing used immunoSEQ multiplex PCR; TCRdb keeps in-frame clones, though not all of them. The sample has about 30,000 clones, over 80% seen once; the top ten hold around 3.6%. The sequencing here drew on PBMCs, taken around atezolizumab (anti-PD-L1) treatment. The receptors here all came from a man aged 50 or older with urothelial cancer.

The chain joins TRBV27 to TRBJ2-1; 7 bases line up with TRBD1. Germline lookup yields CDR1 MNHEY and CDR2 SMNVEV (reference sequence). V shed 5 bases and J 3 bases; nucleotides not matched to a gene: 1. The CDR3 is 13 amino acids. The CDR3 region has the DNA TGTGCCAGCAGTCGGGACAGCTACAATGAGCAGTTCTTC. This translates into CASSRDSYNEQFF.

This clone has just one count. The rearrangement joins TRBV25-1 to TRBJ2-3, with 10 bases that match TRBD2. J was trimmed by 8 bases and V by 5 bases; bases with no gene match: 7. In germline, CDR1 is MGHDK, CDR2 SYGVNS. The CDR3 length is 14 residues. CDR3 residues: CASSSLAGVSTQYF. CDR3 DNA sequence: TGTGCCAGCAGTAGTCTAGCGGGAGTTAGTACGCAGTATTTT.

This sequence joins TRBV5-5 and TRBJ1-4, with TRBD1 matching 8 bases. Germline V lookup: CDR1 SGHKS, CDR2 YYEKEE (reference sequence). Unmatched junction bases numbered 7, after V lost 4 bases and J lost 8 bases. This CDR3 is 14 amino acids long. The CDR3 region has the DNA TGTGCCAGCAGCCTGGGACAGGTTGGAGAAAAACTGTTTTTT. Translating gives CASSLGQVGEKLFF. Looking up the rest from reference TRBV5-5 and TRBJ1-4 gives the full variable domain: DAGVTQSPTHLIKTRGQQVTLRCSPISGHKSVSWYQQVLGQGPQFIFQYYEKEERGRGNFPDRFSARQFPNYSSELNVNALLLGDSALYLCASSLGQVGEKLFFGSGTQLSVL.

This chain uses TRBV19 with TRBJ1-5; 10 bases map to TRBD1. The CDR3 length is 17 residues. CDR1 is LNHDA, CDR2 SQIVND, per germline (reference sequence). Trimming removed 5 bases from V and 0 bases from J; junction bases left unmatched: 7. CDR3 in DNA: TGTGCCAGTAGTCCGGGACAGGGGCTTAATAGCAATCAGCCCCAGCATTTT. It codes for CASSPGQGLNSNQPQHF.

The rearrangement links TRBV6-6 to TRBJ2-7; TRBD2 agrees at 10 bases. CDR3 size: 15 residues. The V gene end was trimmed by 5 bases and the J gene end by 0 bases; junction bases not matched to a gene: 4. Germline V gene data show CDR1 as MNHNY and CDR2 as SVGAGI (reference sequence). The CDR3, as DNA: TGTGCCAGCAGTCCCCGGACTAGCGGCTCCTACGAGCAGTACTTC. It translates to CASSPRTSGSYEQYF.

The chain combines TRBV5-1 with TRBJ2-3, with D perhaps TRBD2 (7 bases). The CDR3 length is 15 residues. Germline CDR1 SGHRS, CDR2 YFSETQ. V gave up 4 bases and J gave up 6 bases, with 18 bases separating them. CDR3 bases: TGCGCCAGCAGCGCCAGGTTAGGGAGGGGGGATACGCAGTATTTT. It codes for CASSARLGRGDTQYF. Complete variable domain (other parts from reference TRBV5-1 and TRBJ2-3): KAGVTQTPRYLIKTRGQQVTLSCSPISGHRSVSWYQQTPGQGLQFLFEYFSETQRNKGNFPGRFSGRQFSNSRSEMNVSTLELGDSALYLCASSARLGRGDTQYFGPGTRLTVL.

The chain links TRBV19 to TRBJ1-1; a weak D match, TRBD1 (6 bases). The CDR3 is made up of 12 amino acids. The V end was cut by 10 bases, the J end by 5 bases, with 14 bases between. The germline V gene has CDR1 LNHDA and CDR2 SQIVND (reference sequence). The CDR3 sequence: CATSNRVTEAFF. CDR3 DNA: TGTGCCACCTCTAACAGGGTTACTGAAGCTTTCTTT.

This rearrangement joins TRBV30 to TRBJ2-2; D may be TRBD1 (6 bases). The ends were cut back, 0 bases at V and 2 bases at J, with 25 bases in the middle. The CDR3 contains 20 residues. The germline gives CDR1 GTSNPN, CDR2 SVGIG (reference sequence). In DNA form, the CDR3 reads TGTGCCTGGAGTGTACGTGTGGGGAACCGGGACACAACTAACACCGGGGAGCTGTTTTTT. This gives the protein CAWSVRVGNRDTTNTGELFF.

The chain carries TRBV9 and TRBJ2-7; 7 nucleotides agree with TRBD2. The CDR3 length is 14 residues. V shed 7 bases, J shed 5 bases, and the junction held 12 bases outside the gene matches. Germline-derived CDR1 and CDR2 are SGDLS and YYNGEE. Written as DNA, the CDR3 is TGTGCCAGCTCATTTGGGGGGGGTGCAAACGAGCAGTACTTC. Translated: CASSFGGGANEQYF.